One and the same sample provided the 29 T cell receptor beta chains below, sequenced in a study of CD8 T cells in Susac syndrome. It was with random hexamers that roughly 0.5 to 1 ug RNA was reverse transcribed. TCRdb redid the calling of the immunoSEQ multiplex PCR reads with MiXCR, one entry per CDR3 protein. Altogether hundreds of thousands of distinct CDR3 sequences are present, 89% being singletons, with the ten largest covering around 0.18%. The sequenced sample was CD8+ T cells from PBMCs. These receptors all stem from a human donor with multiple sclerosis.

This sequence joins TRBV6-5 and TRBJ2-1; TRBD1 matches at 9 bases. Germline-derived CDR1 and CDR2 are MNHEY and SVGAGI. Losses at the gene ends were 5 bases for V and 7 bases for J; bases not matched to a gene: 9. This CDR3 region has 15 residues. CDR3 loop: CASSQAVGTGNEQFF. CDR3 nucleotide sequence: TGTGCCAGCAGTCAGGCCGTGGGGACAGGGAATGAGCAGTTCTTC.

Worth noting for this clonotype: One end of the junction does not line up with germline, which may come from a read error. This rearrangement joins TRBV27 to TRBJ1-5, with D possibly TRBD1 on 6 matching bases. CDR3 length equals 15 residues. Looked up from germline, CDR1 is MNHEY and CDR2 is SMNVEV (reference sequence). CDR3 coding DNA: TGTGCCAGCAGTCTATCCAGGGGAAGCAATCAGCCCCAGCATTTT. Its translation: CASSLSRGSNQPQHF.

There are a few counts of this clonotype. This rearrangement joins TRBV2 to TRBJ2-7; D gene ambiguous. The V gene lost 7 bases and the J gene lost 4 bases, with 14 bases spanning the gap. Germline values: CDR1 SNHLY, CDR2 FYNNEI. The CDR3 is 13 amino acids. The CDR3 bases are TGTGCCAGCATGCGGCCGGAAGATTACGAGCAGTACTTC. It specifies CASMRPEDYEQYF.

This chain joins TRBV6-2 or TRBV6-3 and TRBJ2-7; a possible D gene is TRBD1 (6 bases). The germline V gene encodes CDR1 MNHEY and CDR2 SVGEGT. The germline V and J ends were trimmed by 6 bases and 3 bases, with 12 bases remaining between them. This CDR3 has 13 amino acids. The CDR3 loop is CASSTGQFYEQYF. The CDR3 DNA reads TGTGCCAGCAGCACAGGACAGTTCTACGAGCAGTACTTC.

In this sample, this clonotype turned up once. The genes are TRBV12-3 or TRBV12-4 and TRBJ1-2, with TRBD1 as a possible D gene (6 bases). The ends were cut back, 8 bases at V and 3 bases at J, with 16 bases in the middle. There are 14 residues in the CDR3. The CDR3 sequence: CASAQTTGYYGYTF. As DNA, the CDR3 is TGTGCCAGCGCTCAGACCACAGGGTACTATGGCTACACCTTC.

The chain uses TRBV12-3 or TRBV12-4 and TRBJ2-3; 7 bases map to TRBD2. The CDR3 length is 17 residues. The junction had 11 bases not matched to a gene; V was cut back by 3 bases and J by 2 bases. The CDR3 sequence: CASSLGPPGTTTDTQYF. CDR3 in DNA: TGTGCCAGCAGTTTGGGGCCTCCCGGGACTACCACAGATACGCAGTATTTT.

This clonotype was seen a single time. The J gene is TRBJ2-1, the V gene TRBV9; D could derive from TRBD1 or TRBD2 (5 bases each). Germline lookup yields CDR1 SGDLS and CDR2 YYNGEE. The CDR3 consists of 14 residues. V lost 4 bases and J lost 9, with 17 bases in between. CDR3 bases: TGTGCCAGCAGCCCTTACTCCGGGGCCGGTGAGCAGTTCTTC. Translation gives CASSPYSGAGEQFF.

The V and J genes are TRBV7-9 and TRBJ2-5; a weak D match, TRBD1 (5 bases). The CDR3 is 11 amino acids. Trimming removed 8 bases from V and 5 bases from J, with 9 bases in between. Germline CDR1 SEHNR, CDR2 FQNEAQ (reference sequence). Here the CDR3 DNA reads TGTGCCAGCGGGGCGCGGGAGACCCAGTACTTC. It translates to CASGARETQYF.

V and J are TRBV19 and TRBJ2-1; 7 bases are a match to TRBD2. This CDR3 has 16 residues. Trimming removed 5 bases from V and 5 bases from J; junction bases left unmatched: 12. Germline values: CDR1 LNHDA, CDR2 SQIVND (reference sequence). CDR3 region: CASSPHVGGMHNEQFF. In DNA form, the CDR3 reads TGTGCCAGTAGTCCCCATGTGGGGGGGATGCACAATGAGCAGTTCTTC.

Only a few counts were recorded for this clonotype. J is TRBJ2-7 and V is TRBV5-1, with 8 bases aligning to TRBD1. Trimming removed 0 bases from V and 2 bases from J; junction bases left unmatched: 4. Germline lookup yields CDR1 SGHRS and CDR2 YFSETQ. The CDR3 loop spans 15 amino acids. CDR3 loop: CASSLVRTGPYEQYF. CDR3 sequence (DNA): TGCGCCAGCAGCTTGGTACGGACAGGGCCCTACGAGCAGTACTTC.

The rearrangement uses TRBV6-2 or TRBV6-3 and TRBJ1-1, with D perhaps matching TRBD1 (5 bases). Germline CDR1 reads MNHEY; CDR2 reads SVGEGT. The CDR3 extends over 15 amino acids. V lost 6 bases and J lost 1, with 15 bases in between. The CDR3 loop reads CASSPYPQENTEAFF. The CDR3 nucleotides are TGTGCCAGCAGCCCCTACCCACAGGAGAACACTGAAGCTTTCTTT.

The V gene is TRBV29-1, the J gene TRBJ2-6; 10 nucleotides line up with TRBD1. V lost 4 bases and J lost 0; bases outside the gene matches: 9. Germline CDR1 and CDR2: SQVTM and ANQGSEA. The CDR3 covers 18 residues. The CDR3 DNA follows: TGCAGCGTTGTTAGCCGGGACAGGGGCGACTCTGGGGCCAACGTCCTGACTTTC. Translating it yields CSVVSRDRGDSGANVLTF.

V is TRBV27 and J is TRBJ1-1; D is possibly TRBD1 (6 bases). The V and J ends lost 1 base and 5 bases respectively, with 8 bases between them. The CDR3 has 13 amino acids. Looked up from germline, CDR1 is MNHEY and CDR2 is SMNVEV (reference sequence). The CDR3 spells CASSLWQGTEAFF. The CDR3 DNA reads as TGTGCCAGCAGTTTATGGCAGGGGACTGAAGCTTTCTTT.

This chain links TRBV28 with TRBJ1-5, with D maybe TRBD1 (5 bases). Germline assignment: CDR1 MDHEN and CDR2 SYDVKM. This CDR3 region has 15 residues. V was trimmed by 5 bases and J by 4 bases, leaving 15 bases between them. The CDR3 region has the DNA TGTGCCAGCAGTCCCCCGCCCGAGGGGAATCAGCCCCAGCATTTT. Protein sequence: CASSPPPEGNQPQHF.

The chain links TRBV14 to TRBJ2-2; D uncertain. V was pared by 5 bases and J by 0 bases, with 13 bases between. This CDR3 comprises 16 residues. Germline V CDR1 and CDR2: SGHDN, FVKESK. The CDR3 sequence is CASSSPPAANTGELFF. CDR3 in DNA: TGTGCCAGCAGCTCCCCCCCAGCCGCGAACACCGGGGAGCTGTTTTTT.

In its sample, this clonotype was seen a few times. The chain links TRBV29-1 to TRBJ2-7; weak D call: TRBD1 (6 bases). V lost 6 bases to trimming and J lost 4 bases, with 13 bases between them. Germline CDR1 is SQVTM and CDR2 is ANQGSEA. The CDR3 runs 12 residues. CDR3 sequence: CSVRDTSYEQYF. DNA of the CDR3: TGCAGCGTCCGGGACACGTCGTACGAGCAGTACTTC.

The J gene is TRBJ2-1, the V gene TRBV5-6, with a tentative D call TRBD1 (6 bases). Looked up from germline, CDR1 is SGHDT and CDR2 is YYEEEE. V shed 3 bases and J shed 5 bases, with 15 bases lying between them. This CDR3 is 15 amino acids long. DNA for the CDR3: TGTGCCAGCAGCTCCGACAGGAGATTCGACAATGAGCAGTTCTTC. Translated: CASSSDRRFDNEQFF.

A few counts support this clonotype. The chain links TRBV9 to TRBJ2-7, with 9 bases matching TRBD2. The CDR3 is 13 residues long. Trimming at V came to 4 bases and at J to 5 bases, leaving 4 bases not matched to a gene. Germline lookup yields CDR1 SGDLS and CDR2 YYNGEE. The CDR3 protein is CASSLIAGDEQYF. The CDR3 nucleotides are TGTGCCAGCAGCCTAATAGCGGGAGACGAGCAGTACTTC.

V is TRBV7-9 and J is TRBJ1-1; 7 bases line up with TRBD1. V lost 5 bases to trimming and J lost 0 bases; unmatched junction nucleotides: 12. Germline values: CDR1 SEHNR, CDR2 FQNEAQ (reference sequence). The CDR3 sequence is 17 residues long. CDR3 amino acids: CASSTWAPGQLNTEAFF. CDR3 coding DNA: TGTGCCAGCAGCACGTGGGCCCCGGGACAGCTGAACACTGAAGCTTTCTTT.

The V gene is TRBV12-3 or TRBV12-4, the J gene TRBJ1-4; D is unresolved. This CDR3 comprises 14 residues. V was clipped by 5 bases and J by 7 bases, with 14 bases between them. The CDR3 region has the DNA TGTGCCAGCAGTCCGCGGTGGGGTCTTGAAAAACTGTTTTTT. It encodes CASSPRWGLEKLFF.

The chain employs TRBV12-3 or TRBV12-4 and TRBJ2-7, with 7 bases matching TRBD1. The CDR3 is 15 amino acids. The trim removed 3 bases at V and 3 bases at J, leaving 8 bases unmatched. CDR3 protein: CASSFGQAAFYEQYF. In DNA form, the CDR3 reads TGTGCCAGCAGTTTTGGACAGGCAGCATTCTACGAGCAGTACTTC.

This clonotype appeared once. The chain carries TRBV28 and TRBJ1-5; D gene uncertain. The CDR3 runs to 16 residues. Per the germline V gene, CDR1 is MDHEN and CDR2 is SYDVKM. The V gene lost 3 bases and the J gene lost 5 bases, with 17 bases spanning the gap. As DNA, the CDR3 is TGTGCCAGCAGTTTGTTCGACCTCTCCGCCGATCAGCCCCAGCATTTT. Protein sequence: CASSLFDLSADQPQHF.

The chain is built from TRBV4-3 and TRBJ2-7, with unresolved D. V shed 1 base and J shed 4 bases, with 14 bases lying between them. Per germline, CDR1 LGHNA and CDR2 YSLEER. This CDR3 contains 15 residues. Written as DNA, the CDR3 is TGCGCCAGCAGCCAAGGCTTTCTTATCGGGTACGAGCAGTACTTC. Translating it yields CASSQGFLIGYEQYF.

This clonotype has only a few counts. CDR3 protein: CSVEDRKSYEQYF. CDR3 DNA sequence: TGCAGCGTTGAAGACAGGAAATCCTACGAGCAGTACTTC. This chain joins TRBV29-1 and TRBJ2-7; D gene unclear. The CDR3 is 13 amino acids. CDR1 and CDR2 (germline): SQVTM, ANQGSEA. The V and J ends lost 0 bases and 1 base respectively, with 7 bases between them.

The chain recombines TRBV20-1 with TRBJ2-1, with TRBD2 matching over 15 bases. The CDR3 contains 17 residues. J gave up 2 bases and V 6 bases, and 8 bases lay outside the gene matches. Germline V gives CDR1 DFQATT, CDR2 SNEGSKA (reference sequence). The CDR3 coding sequence is TGCAGTGCCTCCGGACTAGCGGGAGGGCCGCCCTACAATGAGCAGTTCTTC. This sequence encodes CSASGLAGGPPYNEQFF.

The CDR3 nucleotides are TGTGCCAGCAGTTCCCTATCAGCGGGGACAACCGCCTACGAGCAGTACTTC. Its translation: CASSSLSAGTTAYEQYF. V and J are TRBV6-5 and TRBJ2-7; TRBD2 might be the D (7 bases). Germline V gives CDR1 MNHEY, CDR2 SVGAGI. This CDR3 has 17 amino acids. V dropped 4 bases and J dropped 2 bases, with 21 bases sitting between them.

The J gene is TRBJ2-7, the V gene TRBV9; TRBD2 is a possible D gene (5 bases). The CDR3 extends over 13 amino acids. Germline CDR1 SGDLS, CDR2 YYNGEE. Deletions cut 3 bases from V and 4 bases from J, with 11 bases between. The DNA for the CDR3 is TGTGCCAGCAGCGGGGAGAGGGTTTACGAGCAGTACTTC. This encodes CASSGERVYEQYF.

The genes are TRBV3-1 and TRBJ2-7, with D possibly TRBD2 on 6 matching bases. The CDR3 contains 16 residues. Germline V gives CDR1 LGHDT, CDR2 YNNKEL (reference sequence). V shed 0 bases and J shed 2 bases, with 14 bases lying between them. The chain's CDR3 is CASSQDLGLNPYEQYF. The DNA for the CDR3 is TGTGCCAGCAGCCAAGATCTGGGACTCAACCCCTACGAGCAGTACTTC.

The J gene is TRBJ2-1, the V gene TRBV28, with unresolved D. This CDR3 spans 11 amino acids. Per the germline V gene, CDR1 is MDHEN and CDR2 is SYDVKM. V was cut by 6 bases and J by 6 bases, with 6 bases left in between. In DNA form, the CDR3 reads TGTGCCAGCAGAGCTGGCAATGAGCAGTTCTTC. This translates into CASRAGNEQFF.